This record concerns one T cell receptor (beta chain) sequence. Assay used: immunoSEQ multiplex PCR; TCRdb lists only in-frame clones, some missing. The sample lists 40,000 or so clones, about 91% occurring once. Trimming took 2 bases from V and 3 from J, leaving 17 bases between them. The CDR3 runs 17 residues. Per germline, CDR1 WSHSY and CDR2 SAAADI. The source of the sample is a study of blood T cell repertoires in COVID-19. The material sequenced was peripheral blood. The chain couples TRBV10-2 to TRBJ2-1; the D gene is possibly TRBD2 (6 bases). The source of this sequence is a human donor in a cohort sampled during active COVID-19. The CDR3 protein is CASSEPKGRGDYNEQFF. The CDR3 DNA follows: TGCGCCAGCAGTGAGCCGAAGGGGCGCGGGGACTACAATGAGCAGTTCTTC.